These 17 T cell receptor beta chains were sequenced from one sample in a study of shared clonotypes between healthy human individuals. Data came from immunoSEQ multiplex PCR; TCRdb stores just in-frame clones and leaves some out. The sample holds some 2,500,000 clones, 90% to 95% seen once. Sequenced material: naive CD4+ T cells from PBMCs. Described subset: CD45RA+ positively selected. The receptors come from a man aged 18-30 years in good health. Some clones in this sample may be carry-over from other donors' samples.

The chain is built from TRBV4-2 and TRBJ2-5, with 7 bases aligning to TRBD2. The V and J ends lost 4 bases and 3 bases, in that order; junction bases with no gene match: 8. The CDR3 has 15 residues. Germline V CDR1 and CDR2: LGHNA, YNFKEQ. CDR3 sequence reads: CASSPEALAEETQYF. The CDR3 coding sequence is TGTGCCAGCAGCCCGGAGGCGCTAGCGGAAGAGACCCAGTACTTC.

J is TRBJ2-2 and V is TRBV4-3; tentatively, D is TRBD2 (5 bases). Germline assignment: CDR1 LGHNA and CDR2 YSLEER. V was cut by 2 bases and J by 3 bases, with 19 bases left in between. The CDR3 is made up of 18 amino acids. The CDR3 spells CASSQPPIWEPDTGELFF. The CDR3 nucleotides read TGCGCCAGCAGCCAACCCCCTATTTGGGAGCCCGACACCGGGGAGCTGTTTTTT.

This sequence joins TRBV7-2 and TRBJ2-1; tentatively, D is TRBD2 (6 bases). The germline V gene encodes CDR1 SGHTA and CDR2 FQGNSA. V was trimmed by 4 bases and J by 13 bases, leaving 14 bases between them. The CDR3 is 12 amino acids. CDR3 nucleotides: TGTGCCAGCAGCTCCGGGAGCCCGACCCAGTTCTTC. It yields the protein CASSSGSPTQFF.

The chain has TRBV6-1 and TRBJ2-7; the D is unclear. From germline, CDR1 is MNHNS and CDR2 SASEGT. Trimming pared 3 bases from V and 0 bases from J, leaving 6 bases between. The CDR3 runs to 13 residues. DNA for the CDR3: TGTGCCAGCAGTGACGGGTCCTCCTACGAGCAGTACTTC. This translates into CASSDGSSYEQYF.

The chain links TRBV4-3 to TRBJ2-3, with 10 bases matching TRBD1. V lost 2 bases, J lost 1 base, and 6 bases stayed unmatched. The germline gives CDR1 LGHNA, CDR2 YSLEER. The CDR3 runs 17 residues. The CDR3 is CASSQIPDRGRTDTQYF. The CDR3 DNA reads TGCGCCAGCAGCCAAATACCCGACAGGGGGCGCACAGATACGCAGTATTTT.

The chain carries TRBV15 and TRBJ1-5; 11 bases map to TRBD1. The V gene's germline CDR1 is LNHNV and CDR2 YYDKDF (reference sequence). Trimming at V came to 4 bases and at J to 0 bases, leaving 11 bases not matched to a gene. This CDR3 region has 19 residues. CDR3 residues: CATSIYGQGAIYSNQPQHF. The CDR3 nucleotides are TGTGCCACCAGCATATACGGACAGGGGGCCATCTATAGCAATCAGCCCCAGCATTTT.

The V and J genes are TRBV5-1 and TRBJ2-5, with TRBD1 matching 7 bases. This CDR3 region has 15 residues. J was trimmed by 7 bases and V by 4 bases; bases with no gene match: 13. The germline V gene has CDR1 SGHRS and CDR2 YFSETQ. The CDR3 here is CASSLLTGIDGTQYF. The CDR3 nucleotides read TGCGCCAGCAGCCTCCTGACAGGGATTGATGGGACCCAGTACTTC.

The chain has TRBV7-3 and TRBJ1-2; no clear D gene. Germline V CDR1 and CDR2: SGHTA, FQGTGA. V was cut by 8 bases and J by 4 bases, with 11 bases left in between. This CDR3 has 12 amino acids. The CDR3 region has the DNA TGTGCCAGCGGTGGAGGAGGCTATGGCTACACCTTC. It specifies CASGGGGYGYTF. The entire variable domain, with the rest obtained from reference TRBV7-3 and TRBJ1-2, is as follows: GAGVSQTPSNKVTEKGKYVELRCDPISGHTALYWYRQSLGQGPEFLIYFQGTGAADDSGLPNDRFFAVRPEGSVSTLKIQRTERGDSAVYLCASGGGGYGYTFGSGTRLTVV.

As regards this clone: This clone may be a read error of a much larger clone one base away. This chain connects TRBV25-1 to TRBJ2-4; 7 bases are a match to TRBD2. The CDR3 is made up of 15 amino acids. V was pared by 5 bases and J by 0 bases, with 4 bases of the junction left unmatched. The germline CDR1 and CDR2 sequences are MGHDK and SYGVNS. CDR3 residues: CASSHSGLAKNIQYF. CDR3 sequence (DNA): TGTGCCAGCAGTCATAGCGGGCTAGCCAAAAACATTCAGTACTTC.

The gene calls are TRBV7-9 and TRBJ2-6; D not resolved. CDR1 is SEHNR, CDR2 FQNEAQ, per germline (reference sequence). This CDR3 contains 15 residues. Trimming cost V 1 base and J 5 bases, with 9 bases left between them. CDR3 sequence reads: CASSLDAVRANVLTF. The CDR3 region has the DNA TGTGCCAGCAGCTTAGACGCCGTTAGGGCCAACGTCCTGACTTTC.

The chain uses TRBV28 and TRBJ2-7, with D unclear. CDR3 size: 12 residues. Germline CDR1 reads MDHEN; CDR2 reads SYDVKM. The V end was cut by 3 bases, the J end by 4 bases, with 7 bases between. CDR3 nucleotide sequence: TGTGCCAGCAGTTTGGTTATTTACGAGCAGTACTTC. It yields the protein CASSLVIYEQYF.

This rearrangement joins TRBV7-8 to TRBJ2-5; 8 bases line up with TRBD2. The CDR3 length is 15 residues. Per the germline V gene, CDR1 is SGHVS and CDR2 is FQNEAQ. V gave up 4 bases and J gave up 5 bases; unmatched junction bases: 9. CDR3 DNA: TGTGCCAGCAGCTCACGGGGGGGCGCGTCGGAGACCCAGTACTTC. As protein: CASSSRGGASETQYF.

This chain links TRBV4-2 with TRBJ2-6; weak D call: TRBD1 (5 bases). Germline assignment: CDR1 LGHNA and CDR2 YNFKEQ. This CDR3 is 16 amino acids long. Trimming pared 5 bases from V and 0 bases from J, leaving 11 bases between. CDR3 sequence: CASSLTASSGANVLTF. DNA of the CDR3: TGTGCCAGCAGCTTGACAGCAAGCTCTGGGGCCAACGTCCTGACTTTC.

CDR3 in DNA: TGTGCCAGCAGTCGGGCGGGGGCCGGGTCCTACAATGAGCAGTTCTTC. Protein product: CASSRAGAGSYNEQFF. The chain couples TRBV7-3 to TRBJ2-1; possible D gene TRBD2, 7 bases. Germline CDR1 is SGHTA and CDR2 is FQGTGA. The CDR3 length is 16 residues. V gave up 6 bases and J gave up 1 base, with 16 bases separating them.

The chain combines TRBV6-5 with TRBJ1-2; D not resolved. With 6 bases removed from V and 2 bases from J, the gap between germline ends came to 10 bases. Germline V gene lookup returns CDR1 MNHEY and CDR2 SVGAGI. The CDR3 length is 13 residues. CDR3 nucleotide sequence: TGTGCCAGCAGACGACGCTTAAACTATGGCTACACCTTC. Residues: CASRRRLNYGYTF.

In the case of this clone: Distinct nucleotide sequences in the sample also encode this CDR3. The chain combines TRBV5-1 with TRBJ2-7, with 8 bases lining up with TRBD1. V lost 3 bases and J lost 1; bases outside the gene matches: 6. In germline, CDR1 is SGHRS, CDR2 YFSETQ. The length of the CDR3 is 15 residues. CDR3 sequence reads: CASSSGTGGSYEQYF. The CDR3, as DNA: TGCGCCAGCAGCTCGGGAACAGGGGGGTCCTACGAGCAGTACTTC. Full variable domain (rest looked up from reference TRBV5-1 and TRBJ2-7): KAGVTQTPRYLIKTRGQQVTLSCSPISGHRSVSWYQQTPGQGLQFLFEYFSETQRNKGNFPGRFSGRQFSNSRSEMNVSTLELGDSALYLCASSSGTGGSYEQYFGPGTRLTVT.

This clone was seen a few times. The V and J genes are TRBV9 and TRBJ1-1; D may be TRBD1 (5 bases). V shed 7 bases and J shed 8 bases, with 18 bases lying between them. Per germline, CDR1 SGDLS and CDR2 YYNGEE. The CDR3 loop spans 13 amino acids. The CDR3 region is CASSKIRDGEAFF. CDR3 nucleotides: TGTGCCAGCTCCAAAATCCGGGACGGAGAAGCTTTCTTT.